This entry features one T cell receptor beta chain sequence. The antigen is undetermined. These data are taken from a study of shared clonotypes between healthy human individuals. Every donor, a Caucasian adult, lived in Nashville, Tennessee. Study-level points and caveats: It was only blood that was sampled, and tissue repertoires likely differ.

Here immunoSEQ multiplex PCR was the method, and the copy in TCRdb shows in-frame clones only, minus some. Of fewer than 700,000 clones listed, roughly 72% are singletons. Germline lookup yields CDR1 SGHTA and CDR2 FQGTGA. With 8 bases removed from V and 1 base from J, the gap between germline ends came to 11 bases. This CDR3 has 13 residues. The rearrangement joins TRBV7-3 to TRBJ2-5; D may correspond to TRBD1 or TRBD2 (5 bases each). The sample was PBMCs. The sequence was collected from a middle-aged woman in good health. Some clones in this sample may be carry-over from other donors' samples. CDR3 coding DNA: TGTGCCAGCGGGGACGGATCCCAAGAGACCCAGTACTTC. It translates to CASGDGSQETQYF.